These 7 T cell receptor beta chains originate from one sample sequenced in a study of response to subunit inactivated influenza vaccine. Using its own MiXCR run on the RT-PCR reads, TCRdb lists one record per CDR3 protein. Seen here are 500,000 to 700,000 distinct CDR3 sequences, under 25% observed once, and the top ten hold 2.5% to 3%. These data were also filed under a second study, of T cells expressing NK-cell markers. That paper notes: Scientists made TCR beta cDNA using 5'RACE template switching with UMIs.

Sequenced material: CD4+ T cells sorted from PBMCs, taken roughly 12 days after vaccination. The receptor source for this set is a man aged 45-65 years who received an inactivated influenza vaccine.

This clonotype was detected a few times. The junction departs from germline at one end; a sequencing error may be responsible. The V call is TRBV28, the J call TRBJ2-4, with 10 bases identical to TRBD2. CDR1 is MDHEN, CDR2 SYDVKM, per germline. CDR3 length: 16 residues. The CDR3 reads CAISLGPGLAENIQYF. CDR3 nucleotides: TGTGCCATCAGTTTAGGCCCCGGACTAGCGGAAAACATTCAGTACTTC.

The CDR3 DNA sequence: TGCAGTGCCCAGAGGACAGTTCAAGAGACCCAGTACTTC. Protein product: CSAQRTVQETQYF. The chain couples TRBV20-1 to TRBJ2-5, with a tentative D call TRBD1 (6 bases). The V end lost 6 bases, the J end lost 2 bases, and 13 bases lay between the germline ends. This CDR3 region has 13 residues. Germline assignment: CDR1 DFQATT and CDR2 SNEGSKA (reference sequence).

The chain carries TRBV20-1 and TRBJ2-2; TRBD2 matches 10 bases. CDR1 is DFQATT and CDR2 is SNEGSKA in the germline V gene (reference sequence). This CDR3 contains 16 residues. The junction had 6 bases not matched to a gene; V was cut back by 1 base and J by 4 bases. CDR3 DNA: TGCAGTGCTAGAGGGTTGCTAGCGGGAGTCACCGGGGAGCTGTTTTTT. It is translated as CSARGLLAGVTGELFF.

There are a few counts of this clonotype. The rearrangement uses TRBV24-1 and TRBJ1-5; D uncertain. This CDR3 is 14 amino acids long. CDR1 and CDR2 from the germline V gene are KGHDR and SFDVKD. Deletions cut 7 bases from V and 2 bases from J, with 11 bases between. The CDR3 spells CATRRAGRNQPQHF. CDR3 sequence (DNA): TGTGCCACCAGAAGGGCGGGCCGCAATCAGCCCCAGCATTTT.

V is TRBV29-1 and J is TRBJ2-4; the D gene is possibly TRBD1 (8 bases). From germline, CDR1 is SQVTM and CDR2 ANQGSEA. With 5 bases removed from V and 8 bases from J, the gap between germline ends came to 16 bases. CDR3 size: 13 residues. The CDR3 here is CSVQQGGRDIQYF. As DNA, the CDR3 is TGCAGCGTTCAACAGGGGGGGCGAGACATTCAGTACTTC. The whole variable domain, remainder taken from reference TRBV29-1 and TRBJ2-4, is SAVISQKPSRDICQRGTSLTIQCQVDSQVTMMFWYRQQPGQSLTLIATANQGSEATYESGFVIDKFPISRPNLTFSTLTVSNMSPEDSSIYLCSVQQGGRDIQYFGAGTRLSVL.

This clonotype showed up just a few times. The chain is built from TRBV5-1 and TRBJ1-1; D might be TRBD1 (6 bases). Germline V gene lookup returns CDR1 SGHRS and CDR2 YFSETQ. Between the trimmed V and J ends, which lost 0 bases and 0 bases, there was a span of 15 bases. This CDR3 has 17 amino acids. Written as DNA, the CDR3 is TGCGCCAGCAGCTTGGCAAGACCTCGGGACATGAACACTGAAGCTTTCTTT. It specifies CASSLARPRDMNTEAFF.

This clonotype occurred a few times. The chain employs TRBV20-1 and TRBJ1-1; D call uncertain. This CDR3 spans 14 amino acids. Between the trimmed V and J ends, which lost 0 bases and 4 bases, there was a span of 12 bases. Germline lookup yields CDR1 DFQATT and CDR2 SNEGSKA (reference sequence). CDR3 DNA: TGCAGTGCTAGAGATCCCCGGGAAAGCACTGAAGCTTTCTTT. This codes for CSARDPRESTEAFF.